One sample yielded the 12 T cell receptor beta chains listed below, sequenced in a study of shared clonotypes between healthy human individuals. Data came from immunoSEQ multiplex PCR; TCRdb stores just in-frame clones and leaves some out. The profile shows approximately 640,000 clones, less than 95% of them singletons. Sequenced material: memory CD8+ T cells from PBMCs. This sample's subset: CD45RO+ cells pooled with CCR7-negative TemRA cells. The receptor source for this set is a man aged 18 to 29 in good health. Some clones in this sample may be carry-over from other donors' samples.

The chain uses TRBV30 and TRBJ2-7; D uncertain. With 2 bases removed from V and 3 bases from J, the gap between germline ends came to 11 bases. The CDR3 loop spans 13 amino acids. Looked up from germline, CDR1 is GTSNPN and CDR2 is SVGIG (reference sequence). CDR3 in amino acids: CAWSYGPDYEQYF. Written as DNA, the CDR3 is TGTGCCTGGAGTTATGGGCCCGACTACGAGCAGTACTTC.

The gene calls are TRBV27 and TRBJ2-7; perhaps TRBD2 as D (6 bases). CDR1 MNHEY and CDR2 SMNVEV come from the germline V gene (reference sequence). Trimming stripped 4 bases from V and 3 bases from J, with 16 bases between. CDR3 length equals 15 residues. The CDR3 loop is CASSWSGTFNYEQYF. CDR3 in DNA: TGTGCCAGCAGTTGGTCCGGGACTTTCAACTACGAGCAGTACTTC.

This rearrangement joins TRBV5-6 to TRBJ2-1, with a tentative D call TRBD1 (6 bases). In germline, CDR1 is SGHDT, CDR2 YYEEEE. The CDR3 runs to 14 residues. V lost 5 bases and J lost 5, with 14 bases in between. The CDR3 is CASRNGGQNNEQFF. The CDR3 nucleotides are TGTGCCAGCAGGAATGGAGGACAGAACAATGAGCAGTTCTTC.

Notes on this clone: Other nucleotide sequences from this sample produce the same CDR3. This sequence joins TRBV28 and TRBJ1-5; weak D call: TRBD1 (6 bases). Trimming stripped 3 bases from V and 10 bases from J, with 7 bases between. This CDR3 region has 11 residues. CDR1 is MDHEN, CDR2 SYDVKM, per germline. CDR3 protein: CASSLGQPQHF. The CDR3 nucleotides are TGTGCCAGCAGTTTGGGACAACCCCAGCATTTT.

The chain combines TRBV19 with TRBJ1-2; 9 bases agree with TRBD1. The CDR3 runs 13 residues. CDR1 and CDR2 from the germline V gene are LNHDA and SQIVND (reference sequence). V was pared by 7 bases and J by 5 bases, with 5 bases of the junction left unmatched. The CDR3 DNA follows: TGTGCCAGTACCGAGGGGACAGGGTATGGCTACACCTTC. Translating it yields CASTEGTGYGYTF.

J is TRBJ2-7 and V is TRBV9; D not resolved. The germline V and J ends were trimmed by 0 bases and 5 bases, with 15 bases remaining between them. This CDR3 spans 15 amino acids. Germline CDR1 reads SGDLS; CDR2 reads YYNGEE. The CDR3 bases are TGTGCCAGCAGCGTAGAAGGGCGAAGGATCGACGAGCAGTACTTC. Translated: CASSVEGRRIDEQYF.

This clone was observed a handful of times. V is TRBV9 and J is TRBJ1-1; D is unresolved. CDR3 size: 14 residues. Germline CDR1 is SGDLS and CDR2 is YYNGEE. Between the trimmed V and J ends, which lost 0 bases and 0 bases, there was a span of 6 bases. The CDR3 DNA reads as TGTGCCAGCAGCGTAGGATCGGTGAACACTGAAGCTTTCTTT. Its translation is CASSVGSVNTEAFF.

This clone was observed once. This chain connects TRBV9 to TRBJ2-7; TRBD1 aligns across 10 bases. This CDR3 is built from 16 residues. Germline CDR1 reads SGDLS; CDR2 reads YYNGEE. J lost 5 bases, V lost 3 bases, and 11 bases had no gene match. In DNA form, the CDR3 reads TGTGCCAGCAGCGCAGCCGGGACAGGGGATGGTAACGAGCAGTACTTC. It codes for CASSAAGTGDGNEQYF.

This clone was observed at least ten times. The same CDR3 can be traced to other DNA sequences in this sample. The chain combines TRBV30 with TRBJ2-7; D is possibly TRBD1 or TRBD2 (5 bases each). The germline CDR1 and CDR2 sequences are GTSNPN and SVGIG (reference sequence). This CDR3 comprises 12 residues. The germline V and J ends were trimmed by 1 base and 2 bases, with 6 bases remaining between them. The CDR3 loop reads CAWSAGPYEQYF. The CDR3 nucleotides are TGTGCCTGGAGTGCGGGGCCCTACGAGCAGTACTTC.

The gene calls are TRBV19 and TRBJ1-1; 7 nucleotides align to TRBD1. CDR1 and CDR2 (germline): LNHDA, SQIVND (reference sequence). CDR3 length: 17 amino acids. V shed 6 bases and J 4 bases; nucleotides not matched to a gene: 17. CDR3 DNA: TGTGCCAGTAGCCCAAAGGGTTACAGGGGCTTCCTCACTGAAGCTTTCTTT. The encoded protein is CASSPKGYRGFLTEAFF.

The chain carries TRBV7-6 and TRBJ2-7, with TRBD1 identical over 7 bases. Germline V lookup: CDR1 SGHVS, CDR2 FNYEAQ. V was pared by 8 bases and J by 2 bases, with 3 bases of the junction left unmatched. This CDR3 region has 12 residues. The CDR3: CASWDSPYEQYF. CDR3 bases: TGTGCCAGCTGGGACAGTCCCTACGAGCAGTACTTC.

The rearrangement joins TRBV28 to TRBJ1-5, with 10 bases lining up with TRBD1. The junction had 3 bases not matched to a gene; V was cut back by 4 bases and J by 6 bases. CDR1 MDHEN and CDR2 SYDVKM come from the germline V gene. CDR3 length: 14 residues. The CDR3 DNA sequence: TGTGCCAGCAGTTGGACAGGGGGAAGTCAGCCCCAGCATTTT. It translates to CASSWTGGSQPQHF.